Below, 14 T cell receptor beta chains from the same sample are listed, as sequenced in a study of T-cell reconstitution after alpha-beta-depleted transplantation in children. TCRbeta library preparation incorporated unique molecular identifiers. Via MiXCR, TCRdb re-called the PCR reads, giving one row per CDR3 protein. Of 700,000 or so distinct CDR3 sequences in the sample, around 14% were seen once. This specimen consisted of PBMCs, obtained before TCRalphabeta/CD19-depleted stem cell transplant. The origin of the receptors is a girl aged 2 to 9 with congenital amegakaryocytic thrombocytopenia, due to receive a stem cell transplant.

This clonotype was picked up many times. The V call is TRBV12-3 or TRBV12-4, the J call TRBJ2-2; 10 bases fit TRBD2. V lost 3 bases and J lost 2; bases outside the gene matches: 3. The CDR3 is 16 residues long. The CDR3 loop is CASSFSSGSNTGELFF. CDR3 DNA: TGTGCCAGCAGTTTCTCTAGCGGGAGTAACACCGGGGAGCTGTTTTTT.

This clonotype was recorded a few times. The rearrangement joins TRBV5-1 to TRBJ2-2; D is uncertain. The V and J ends lost 0 bases and 6 bases respectively, with 6 bases between them. The CDR3 has 13 residues. The germline V gene encodes CDR1 SGHRS and CDR2 YFSETQ. CDR3 sequence: CASSLEVAGELFF. The CDR3 DNA is TGCGCCAGCAGCTTGGAGGTGGCCGGGGAGCTGTTTTTT. Drawing the rest from reference TRBV5-1 and TRBJ2-2, the complete variable domain is KAGVTQTPRYLIKTRGQQVTLSCSPISGHRSVSWYQQTPGQGLQFLFEYFSETQRNKGNFPGRFSGRQFSNSRSEMNVSTLELGDSALYLCASSLEVAGELFFGEGSRLTVL.

This clonotype was counted between two and nine times. This rearrangement joins TRBV2 to TRBJ2-5, with D possibly TRBD2 on 6 matching bases. The V gene's germline CDR1 is SNHLY and CDR2 FYNNEI. The CDR3 has 18 amino acids. With 7 bases removed from V and 3 bases from J, the gap between germline ends came to 27 bases. CDR3 loop: CASKRRAGPARLEETQYF. The CDR3 DNA reads TGTGCCAGCAAGAGGCGGGCGGGACCCGCTAGGTTGGAAGAGACCCAGTACTTC.

This clonotype was recorded a few times. The CDR3: CASSGQGSTGELFF. The CDR3 nucleotides are TGCGCCAGCTCGGGACAGGGGAGCACCGGGGAGCTGTTTTTT. The V call is TRBV10-2, the J call TRBJ2-2, with TRBD1 identical over 10 bases. V was clipped by 8 bases and J by 4 bases; unmatched bases: 4. CDR1 and CDR2 (germline): WSHSY, SAAADI. This CDR3 region has 14 residues.

This clonotype was counted many times. The chain links TRBV29-1 to TRBJ2-7; TRBD1 aligns across 9 bases. The junction had 10 bases not matched to a gene; V was cut back by 5 bases and J by 5 bases. Germline V lookup: CDR1 SQVTM, CDR2 ANQGSEA. CDR3 length equals 14 residues. Written as DNA, the CDR3 is TGCAGCGTTTTCGCCGGGACAGGGTATCACGAGCAGTACTTC. It yields the protein CSVFAGTGYHEQYF.

This clonotype has at least ten counts. This chain uses TRBV20-1 with TRBJ1-5; 7 bases map to TRBD1. The CDR3 has 15 amino acids. The J segment lost 3 bases and the V segment lost 1 base, leaving 6 bases of the junction unmatched. Germline V CDR1 and CDR2: DFQATT, SNEGSKA (reference sequence). The CDR3 spells CSARGMGQLNQPQHF. CDR3 nucleotide sequence: TGCAGTGCTAGAGGTATGGGACAGCTCAATCAGCCCCAGCATTTT.

This clonotype has at least ten counts. This chain's CDR3 is CSARTGDLTDTQYF. Written as DNA, the CDR3 is TGCAGTGCTAGGACAGGGGACCTTACAGATACGCAGTATTTT. V is TRBV20-1 and J is TRBJ2-3, with 8 bases aligning to TRBD1. CDR3 size: 14 residues. Unmatched junction bases numbered 5, after V lost 3 bases and J lost 3 bases. The V gene's germline CDR1 is DFQATT and CDR2 SNEGSKA (reference sequence).

The sample holds many counts of this clonotype. V gene TRBV12-5 combines with J gene TRBJ2-1; TRBD2 agrees at 13 bases. CDR3 size: 15 residues. Germline-derived CDR1 and CDR2 are LGHNT and FRNRAP. The CDR3 reads CATGTSGILYNEQFF. CDR3 nucleotide sequence: TGTGCAACAGGGACTAGCGGGATTCTTTACAATGAGCAGTTCTTC.

This clonotype was observed many times. The J gene is TRBJ1-1, the V gene TRBV20-1; no firm D call. The germline V and J ends were trimmed by 5 bases and 0 bases, with 4 bases remaining between them. This CDR3 comprises 11 residues. The germline gives CDR1 DFQATT, CDR2 SNEGSKA (reference sequence). The CDR3 loop reads CSASMNTEAFF. The CDR3 bases are TGCAGTGCTTCGATGAACACTGAAGCTTTCTTT.

The sample holds a few counts of this clonotype. The chain is built from TRBV7-9 and TRBJ1-2; D not certain. This CDR3 has 15 amino acids. Germline V gene sequence: CDR1 SEHNR, CDR2 FQNEAQ (reference sequence). With 0 bases removed from V and 3 bases from J, the gap between germline ends came to 11 bases. CDR3 DNA sequence: TGTGCCAGCAGCTTAGCGCCCGGATCCGACTATGGCTACACCTTC. It specifies CASSLAPGSDYGYTF.

The chain couples TRBV15 to TRBJ2-1; 10 nucleotides match TRBD2. There are 14 residues in the CDR3. The V gene's germline CDR1 is LNHNV and CDR2 YYDKDF (reference sequence). Trimming took 3 bases from V and 7 from J; bases not matched to a gene: 3. CDR3 sequence: CATSRGLALNEQFF. In nucleotides, the CDR3 is TGTGCCACCAGCAGGGGACTAGCGCTGAATGAGCAGTTCTTC.

Points on this clonotype: The junction and the germline gene differ at one end; a read error may be behind it. This chain links TRBV10-3 with TRBJ2-5, with 7 bases fitting TRBD1. Germline V gene lookup returns CDR1 ENHRY and CDR2 SYGVKD. This CDR3 region has 13 residues. Here the CDR3 reads CAISEAGGESQYF. Here the CDR3 DNA reads TGTGCCATCAGTGAGGCAGGGGGAGAGTCCCAGTACTTC.

This clonotype has just a few counts. The CDR3 nucleotides are TGTGCCAGCAGCCGTCGGACTAGCGGGAGTTGGTACGAGCAGTACTTC. It is translated as CASSRRTSGSWYEQYF. The gene calls are TRBV3-1 and TRBJ2-7; 13 nucleotides match TRBD2. From germline, CDR1 is LGHDT and CDR2 YNNKEL (reference sequence). This CDR3 has 16 amino acids. The J segment lost 4 bases and the V segment lost 4 bases, leaving 7 bases of the junction unmatched.

The rearrangement uses TRBV5-1 and TRBJ2-7; D is possibly TRBD1 (6 bases). V was trimmed by 4 bases and J by 0 bases, leaving 14 bases between them. The CDR3 consists of 15 residues. The germline V gene encodes CDR1 SGHRS and CDR2 YFSETQ. In DNA, the CDR3 is TGCGCCAGCAGCCCTACAGGGATCCGCTCCTACGAGCAGTACTTC. This encodes CASSPTGIRSYEQYF.